These T cell receptor beta chains were read from a single sample in a study of blood T cells in healthy people across ages. TCRdb reprocessed the 5' RACE reads via MiXCR and lists one record per CDR3 protein. Of 700,000 to 850,000 distinct CDR3 sequences detected, roughly 50% appear once; the ten largest clones hold under 50%. What was sequenced was blood. The receptors stem from a man at least 80 years old in good health. CDR3s include the opening cysteine and the closing phenylalanine or tryptophan. D genes are given only for firm matches. A row's size may be missing; if present it is once, few, many or a size class.

TRBV5-1	NA	TRBJ2-1	NA	CASSADQGPILKQFF	TGCGCCAGCAGCGCGGACCAGGGCCCAATTTTGAAGCAGTTCTTC
TRBV11-2	NA	TRBJ1-2	TRBD1	CASSQTGANNYGYTF	TGTGCCAGCAGCCAGACAGGGGCTAATAACTATGGCTACACCTTC
TRBV2	NA	TRBJ2-5	TRBD1	CASIATGRGMAETQYF	TGTGCCAGCATCGCCACCGGCAGGGGGATGGCAGAGACCCAGTACTTC
TRBV6-2/TRBV6-3	NA	TRBJ1-2	NA	CASSYSRGGSYGYTF	TGTGCCAGCAGTTACTCGAGGGGGGGAAGCTATGGCTACACCTTC
TRBV11-2	NA	TRBJ2-4	NA	CASSLGQPKNIQYF	TGTGCCAGCAGCTTAGGGCAGCCCAAAAACATTCAGTACTTC
TRBV20-1	NA	TRBJ2-1	NA	CSARDLSLGRLNEQFF	TGCAGTGCTAGAGATCTTTCCCTCGGGCGTTTGAATGAGCAGTTCTTC
TRBV3-1	NA	TRBJ2-1	NA	CASSPQGYSYNEQFF	TGTGCCAGCAGCCCACAGGGTTACTCCTACAATGAGCAGTTCTTC
TRBV5-1	NA	TRBJ2-3	TRBD2	CASSLAGRETSHRYAYF	TGCGCCAGCAGCTTGGCTGGGCGGGAGACCTCGCACAGATACGCGTATTTT
TRBV20-1	NA	TRBJ2-7	NA	CSAIPGTSYEQYF	TGCAGTGCTATTCCGGGAACGAGCTACGAGCAGTACTTC
TRBV12-3/TRBV12-4	NA	TRBJ1-2	NA	CASSPPGRKSSYGYTF	TGTGCCAGCAGTCCCCCGGGGAGGAAGTCGTCCTATGGCTACACCTTC
TRBV6-5	NA	TRBJ1-2	TRBD1	CASRRDRACGYTF	TGTGCCAGCCGTAGAGACAGGGCGTGTGGCTACACCTTC
TRBV10-1	few	TRBJ2-7	NA	CASSTSWGRGDEQYF	TGCGCCAGCAGTACGAGTTGGGGGCGCGGGGACGAGCAGTACTTC
TRBV27	few	TRBJ2-7	TRBD2	CASRPRGLAGLYEQYF	TGTGCCAGCAGACCCCGAGGCCTAGCGGGCCTCTACGAGCAGTACTTC
TRBV24-1	NA	TRBJ1-6	TRBD1	CATSGETGDHSPLHF	TGTGCCACCAGTGGAGAGACAGGGGATCATTCACCCCTCCACTTT
TRBV15	NA	TRBJ2-7	NA	CATSRPNGQFDEQYF	TGTGCCACCAGCAGACCCAATGGACAGTTCGACGAGCAGTACTTC
TRBV29-1	NA	TRBJ1-2	NA	CSVEQDMSGGYTF	TGCAGCGTTGAACAGGATATGTCTGGCGGCTACACCTTC
TRBV18	few	TRBJ2-6	NA	CASSPPGPGANVLTF	TGTGCCAGCTCACCACCGGGGCCTGGGGCCAACGTCCTGACTTTC
TRBV7-2	NA	TRBJ1-2	NA	CASSPFREGGYTF	TGTGCCAGCAGCCCGTTTCGGGAAGGGGGCTACACCTTC
TRBV2	NA	TRBJ2-5	NA	CASNRAQGTQYF	TGTGCCAGCAACAGGGCACAAGGGACCCAGTACTTC
TRBV11-2	few	TRBJ1-2	NA	CASSSLGSYGYTF	TGTGCCAGCAGCTCTCTCGGGAGCTATGGCTACACCTTC
TRBV2	NA	TRBJ2-1	NA	CASREVRRGEQFF	TGTGCCAGCAGGGAGGTCCGACGTGGGGAGCAGTTCTTC
TRBV5-4	NA	TRBJ2-1	TRBD2	CASSLSAGLVSNEQFF	TGTGCCAGCAGCTTGAGCGCGGGACTAGTCTCCAATGAGCAGTTCTTC
TRBV29-1	NA	TRBJ2-3	NA	CSAQRGTDTQYF	TGCAGCGCCCAGCGGGGCACAGATACGCAGTATTTT
TRBV7-2	NA	TRBJ2-3	TRBD1	CASSPTGRPRRTDTQYF	TGTGCCAGCAGCCCGACAGGGCGGCCGCGTCGCACAGATACGCAGTATTTT
TRBV29-1	NA	TRBJ1-2	NA	CSVEDSVRGYTF	TGCAGCGTTGAAGATTCAGTACGCGGCTACACCTTC
TRBV24-1	NA	TRBJ2-7	NA	CATSDLGREGTYEQYF	TGTGCCACCAGTGATTTGGGCAGGGAAGGGACCTACGAGCAGTACTTC
TRBV7-2	NA	TRBJ2-5	NA	CASSLTHETQYF	TGTGCCAGCAGCTTGACACATGAGACCCAGTACTTC
TRBV4-1	NA	TRBJ2-5	TRBD2	CASSLSSGGGEAQYF	TGCGCCAGCAGCCTATCTAGCGGGGGAGGTGAGGCCCAGTACTTC
TRBV18	once	TRBJ2-1	TRBD2	CASSPPDGGDNEQFF	TGTGCCAGCTCGCCCCCTGATGGGGGGGACAATGAGCAGTTCTTC
TRBV21-1	NA	TRBJ2-7	NA	CASSRGTSDSYEQYF	TGTGCCAGCAGCAGGGGGACTAGCGACTCCTACGAGCAGTACTTC
TRBV7-2	few	TRBJ2-1	NA	CASSFEGTYNEQFF	TGTGCCAGCAGCTTCGAGGGGACCTACAATGAGCAGTTCTTC
TRBV5-4	NA	TRBJ1-2	NA	CASSSGTNYGYTF	TGTGCCAGCAGCTCAGGAACTAACTATGGCTACACCTTC
TRBV6-1	NA	TRBJ2-3	TRBD2	CASSERPGASGTHTQYF	TGTGCCAGCAGTGAGCGGCCCGGGGCTAGCGGGACTCATACGCAGTATTTT
TRBV28	NA	TRBJ1-5	TRBD1	CASRTTGARVGQPQHF	TGCGCCAGCCGAACAACAGGGGCGAGGGTAGGACAGCCCCAGCATTTT
TRBV20-1	NA	TRBJ2-6	NA	CSARDLEGTSGANVLTF	TGCAGTGCTAGAGATCTTGAAGGGACCTCTGGGGCCAACGTCCTGACTTTC
TRBV12-3/TRBV12-4	NA	TRBJ1-1	NA	CASSEGLNTEAFF	TGTGCCAGCAGTGAGGGTCTGAACACTGAAGCTTTCTTT
TRBV28	NA	TRBJ2-3	NA	CASPPDPTSTDTQYF	TGTGCCAGCCCTCCCGACCCGACAAGCACAGATACGCAGTATTTT
TRBV5-1	NA	TRBJ1-1	TRBD1	CASSLWGTGINTEAFF	TGCGCCAGCAGCTTGTGGGGGACAGGGATAAACACTGAAGCTTTCTTT
TRBV27	NA	TRBJ2-1	TRBD2	CASTQPLASGYNEQFF	TGTGCCAGCACCCAACCGTTGGCTAGCGGCTACAATGAGCAGTTCTTC
TRBV5-1	NA	TRBJ1-1	NA	CASGPGNTEAFF	TGCGCCAGCGGGCCTGGGAACACTGAAGCTTTCTTT
TRBV20-1	once	TRBJ2-5	NA	CSARPAGTQYF	TGCAGTGCTAGGCCCGCCGGGACCCAGTACTTC
TRBV28	once	TRBJ2-1	TRBD2	CASSYIAGGGHNEQFF	TGTGCCAGCAGTTATATAGCGGGAGGTGGACACAATGAGCAGTTCTTC
TRBV24-1	NA	TRBJ2-1	TRBD1	CATSDTTGTGHRNEQFF	TGTGCCACCAGTGATACGACCGGGACAGGGCATAGGAATGAGCAGTTCTTC
TRBV29-1	few	TRBJ2-7	TRBD1	CSVPTGSAYEQYF	TGCAGCGTCCCGACAGGGTCGGCCTACGAGCAGTACTTC
TRBV20-1	few	TRBJ1-6	TRBD1	CSAPLQGLDSPLHF	TGCAGTGCTCCACTACAGGGGTTGGATTCACCCCTCCACTTT
TRBV24-1	few	TRBJ1-2	NA	CATSVGSYGYTF	TGTGCCACCAGTGTCGGCAGCTATGGCTACACCTTC